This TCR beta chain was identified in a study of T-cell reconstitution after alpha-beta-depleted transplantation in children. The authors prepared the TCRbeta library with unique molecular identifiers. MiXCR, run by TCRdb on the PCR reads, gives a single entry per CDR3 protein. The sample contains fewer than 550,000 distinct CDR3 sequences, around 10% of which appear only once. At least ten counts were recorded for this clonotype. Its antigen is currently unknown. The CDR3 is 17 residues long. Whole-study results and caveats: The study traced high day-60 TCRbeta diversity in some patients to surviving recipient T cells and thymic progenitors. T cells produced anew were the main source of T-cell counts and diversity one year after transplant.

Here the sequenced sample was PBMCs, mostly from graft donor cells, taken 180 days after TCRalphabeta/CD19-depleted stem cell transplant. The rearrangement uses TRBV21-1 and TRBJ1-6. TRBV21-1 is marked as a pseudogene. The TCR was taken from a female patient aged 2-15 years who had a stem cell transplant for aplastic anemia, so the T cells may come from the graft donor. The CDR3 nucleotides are TGTGCCAGCAGCAAGCAAACAGCTAGCTCCTATAATTCACCCCTCCACTTT. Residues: CASSKQTASSYNSPLHF.